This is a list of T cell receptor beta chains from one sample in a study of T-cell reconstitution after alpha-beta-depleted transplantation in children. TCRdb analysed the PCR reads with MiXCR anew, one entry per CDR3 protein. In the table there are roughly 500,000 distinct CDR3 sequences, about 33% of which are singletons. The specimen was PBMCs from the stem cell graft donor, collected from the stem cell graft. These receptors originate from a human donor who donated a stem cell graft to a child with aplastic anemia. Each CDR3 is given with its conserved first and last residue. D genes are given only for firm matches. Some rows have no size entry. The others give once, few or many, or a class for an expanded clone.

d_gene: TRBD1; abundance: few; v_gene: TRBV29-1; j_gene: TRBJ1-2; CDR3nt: TGCAGCGTGTCGGACAGGGGGCTGGATGGCTACACCTTC; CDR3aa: CSVSDRGLDGYTF
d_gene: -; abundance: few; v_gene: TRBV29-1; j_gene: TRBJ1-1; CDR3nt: TGCAGCGCGAGCGGGGGTACTGGGGGCACTGAAGCTTTCTTT; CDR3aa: CSASGGTGGTEAFF
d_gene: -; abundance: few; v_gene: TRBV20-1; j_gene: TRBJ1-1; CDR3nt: TGCAGTGCTAGGGAGGGGACCGCTGAAGCTTTCTTT; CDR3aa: CSAREGTAEAFF
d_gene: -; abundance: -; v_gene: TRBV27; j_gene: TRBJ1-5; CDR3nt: TGTGCCAGCAGTTTAACCGTCCCTTCTAGCAATCAGCCCCAGCATTTT; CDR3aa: CASSLTVPSSNQPQHF
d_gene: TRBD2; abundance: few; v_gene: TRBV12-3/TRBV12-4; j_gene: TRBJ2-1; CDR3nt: TGTGCCAGCAACGGACTAGCGGGAGATGAGCAGTTCTTC; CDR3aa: CASNGLAGDEQFF
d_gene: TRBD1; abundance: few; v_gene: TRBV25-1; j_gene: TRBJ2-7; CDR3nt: TGTGCCAGCAGTGATAACCGGGACAGCTACGAGCAGTACTTC; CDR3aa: CASSDNRDSYEQYF
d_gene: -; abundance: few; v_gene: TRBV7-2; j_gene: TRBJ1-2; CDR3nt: TGTGCCAGCAGCCCGCCTGAGGACAGACTCCCTGGCTACACCTTC; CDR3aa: CASSPPEDRLPGYTF
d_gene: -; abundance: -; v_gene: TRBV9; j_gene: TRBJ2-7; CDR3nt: TGTGCCAGCAGCATCAGGGACGCGGTCGGCGAGCAGTACTTC; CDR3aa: CASSIRDAVGEQYF
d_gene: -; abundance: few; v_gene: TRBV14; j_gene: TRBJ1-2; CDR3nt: TGTGCCAGCAGCCGATACGGAGGAGTTGAAGGCTACACCTTC; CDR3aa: CASSRYGGVEGYTF
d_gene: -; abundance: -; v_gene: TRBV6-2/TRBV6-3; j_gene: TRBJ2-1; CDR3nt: TGTGCCAGCAGTTACTTGGGCAGGGGGGGGGATGAGCAGTTCTTC; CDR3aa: CASSYLGRGGDEQFF
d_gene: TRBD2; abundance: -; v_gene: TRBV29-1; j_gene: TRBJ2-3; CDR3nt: TGCAGCGTTGTAGTAGCGGGAGGGGTAGATACGCAGTATTTT; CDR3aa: CSVVVAGGVDTQYF
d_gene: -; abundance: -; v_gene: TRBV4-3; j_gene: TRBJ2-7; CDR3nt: TGCGCCAGCAGCCAAGGCGGTGGGGACCGGACCTACGAGCAGTACTTC; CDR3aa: CASSQGGGDRTYEQYF
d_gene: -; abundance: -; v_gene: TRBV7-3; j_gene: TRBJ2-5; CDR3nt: TGTGCCAGCAGCTTAAATCCTCAAGAGACCCAGTACTTC; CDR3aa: CASSLNPQETQYF
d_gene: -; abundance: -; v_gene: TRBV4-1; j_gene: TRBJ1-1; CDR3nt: TGCGCCAGCAGCCTGGAGTGGGATCCCGAGACGAATGCCTTCGAGGCTTTCTTT; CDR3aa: CASSLEWDPETNAFEAFF
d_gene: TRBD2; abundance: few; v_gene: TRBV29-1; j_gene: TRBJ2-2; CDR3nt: TGCAGCGCTGAAGGTCTAGCGGACAACACCGGGGAGCTGTTTTTT; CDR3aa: CSAEGLADNTGELFF
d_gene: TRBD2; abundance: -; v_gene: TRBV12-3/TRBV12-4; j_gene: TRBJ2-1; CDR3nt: TGTGCCAGCAGTTCCTGGACTAGCGAAGGCAATGAGCAGTTCTTC; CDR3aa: CASSSWTSEGNEQFF
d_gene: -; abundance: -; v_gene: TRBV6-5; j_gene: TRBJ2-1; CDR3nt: TGTGCCAGCAGTTTAATACTAGAATACAATGAGCAGTTCTTC; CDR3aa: CASSLILEYNEQFF
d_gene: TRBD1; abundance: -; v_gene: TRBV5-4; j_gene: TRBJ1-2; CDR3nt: TGTGCCACCCAGAGGGACAGCTCAAGCTACACCTTC; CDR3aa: CATQRDSSSYTF
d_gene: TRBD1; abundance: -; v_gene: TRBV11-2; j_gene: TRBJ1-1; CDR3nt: TGTGCCAGCAGCCACCGACCCGGGACAGGGGCCGCCTCGAACACTGAAGCTTTCTTT; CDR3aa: CASSHRPGTGAASNTEAFF
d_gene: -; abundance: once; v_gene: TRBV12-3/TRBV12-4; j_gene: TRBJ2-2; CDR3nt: TGTGCCAGCAGTTCATCCGGCAGCTACACCGGGGAGCTGTTTTTT; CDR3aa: CASSSSGSYTGELFF
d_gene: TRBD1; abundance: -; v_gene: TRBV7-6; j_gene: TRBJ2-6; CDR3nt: TGTGCCAGCAGCCCCGGACAGGTTGAAACTTCTGGGGCCAACGTCCTGACTTTC; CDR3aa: CASSPGQVETSGANVLTF
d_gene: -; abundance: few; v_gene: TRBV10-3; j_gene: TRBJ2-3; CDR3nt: TGTGCCATCACCGGGGCCTTCACAGATACGCAGTATTTT; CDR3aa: CAITGAFTDTQYF
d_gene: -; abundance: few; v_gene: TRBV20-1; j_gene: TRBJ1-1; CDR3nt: TGCAGTGCCCCCGGGGCTTCGAACACTGAAGCTTTCTTT; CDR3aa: CSAPGASNTEAFF
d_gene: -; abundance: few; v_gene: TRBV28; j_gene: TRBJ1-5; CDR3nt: TGTGCCAGCAGTCCCCCGGGGTGGGCCCAGCATTTT; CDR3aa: CASSPPGWAQHF
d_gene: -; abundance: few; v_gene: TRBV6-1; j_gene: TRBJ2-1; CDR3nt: TGTGCCAGCAGGAAATCTTACAATGAGCAGTTCTTC; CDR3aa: CASRKSYNEQFF
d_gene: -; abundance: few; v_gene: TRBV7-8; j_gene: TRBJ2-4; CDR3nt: TGTGCCAGCAGCTTAGAACAGGGAAACATTCAGTACTTC; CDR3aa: CASSLEQGNIQYF
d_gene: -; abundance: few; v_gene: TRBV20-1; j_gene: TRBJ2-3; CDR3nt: TGCAGTGCCCGTAGCGGTACATATAGCACAGATACGCAGTATTTT; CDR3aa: CSARSGTYSTDTQYF